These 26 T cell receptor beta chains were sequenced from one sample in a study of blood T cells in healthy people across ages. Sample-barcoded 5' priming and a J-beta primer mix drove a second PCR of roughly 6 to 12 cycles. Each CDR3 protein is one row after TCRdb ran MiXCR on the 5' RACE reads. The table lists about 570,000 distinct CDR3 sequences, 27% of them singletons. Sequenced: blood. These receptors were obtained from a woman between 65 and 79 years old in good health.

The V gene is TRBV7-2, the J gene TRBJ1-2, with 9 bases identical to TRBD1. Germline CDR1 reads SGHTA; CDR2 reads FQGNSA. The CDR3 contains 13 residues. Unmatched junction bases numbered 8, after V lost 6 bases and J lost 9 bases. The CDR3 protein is CASRDTGGNRYTF. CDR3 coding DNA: TGTGCCAGCAGAGATACAGGGGGCAATCGCTACACCTTC. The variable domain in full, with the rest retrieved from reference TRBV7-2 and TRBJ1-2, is GAGVSQSPSNKVTEKGKDVELRCDPISGHTALYWYRQSLGQGLEFLIYFQGNSAPDKSGLPSDRFSAERTGGSVSTLTIQRTQQEDSAVYLCASRDTGGNRYTFGSGTRLTVV.

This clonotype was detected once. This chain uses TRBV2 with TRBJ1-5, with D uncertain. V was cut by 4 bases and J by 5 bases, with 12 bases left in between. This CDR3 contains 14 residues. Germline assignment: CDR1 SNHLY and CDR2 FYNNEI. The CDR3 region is CASSGGRGHQPQHF. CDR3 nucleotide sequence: TGTGCCAGCAGTGGCGGGAGAGGTCATCAGCCCCAGCATTTT.

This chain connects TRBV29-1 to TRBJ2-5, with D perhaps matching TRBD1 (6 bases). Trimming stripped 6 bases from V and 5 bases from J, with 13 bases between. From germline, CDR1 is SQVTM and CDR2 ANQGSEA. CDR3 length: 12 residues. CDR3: CSVAGARETQYF. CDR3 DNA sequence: TGCAGCGTAGCAGGGGCCCGGGAGACCCAGTACTTC.

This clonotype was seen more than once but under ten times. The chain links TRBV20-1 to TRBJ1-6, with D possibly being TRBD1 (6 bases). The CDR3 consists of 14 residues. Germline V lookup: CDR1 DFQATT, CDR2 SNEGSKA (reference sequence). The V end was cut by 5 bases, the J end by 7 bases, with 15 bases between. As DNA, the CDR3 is TGCAGTGCTTCGGACAGAGTTGTCAATTCACCCCTCCACTTT. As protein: CSASDRVVNSPLHF.

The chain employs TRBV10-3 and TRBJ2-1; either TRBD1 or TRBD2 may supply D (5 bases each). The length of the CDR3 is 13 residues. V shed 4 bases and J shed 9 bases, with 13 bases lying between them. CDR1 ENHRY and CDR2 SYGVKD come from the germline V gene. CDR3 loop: CAISGDGAREQFF. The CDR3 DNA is TGTGCCATCAGTGGGGACGGGGCGCGTGAGCAGTTCTTC.

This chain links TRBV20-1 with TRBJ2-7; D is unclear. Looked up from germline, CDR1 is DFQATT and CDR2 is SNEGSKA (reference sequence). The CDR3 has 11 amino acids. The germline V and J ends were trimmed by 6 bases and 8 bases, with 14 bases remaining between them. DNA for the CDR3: TGCAGTGCGGCCCAAGTCCCCAAGCAGTACTTC. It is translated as CSAAQVPKQYF.

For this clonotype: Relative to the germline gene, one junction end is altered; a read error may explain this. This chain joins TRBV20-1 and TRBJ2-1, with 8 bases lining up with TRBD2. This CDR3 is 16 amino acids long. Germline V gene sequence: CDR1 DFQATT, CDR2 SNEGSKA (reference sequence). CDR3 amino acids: CSARDLGAGAYDEQFF. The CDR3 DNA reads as TGCAGTGCTAGAGATCTCGGAGCGGGGGCCTACGATGAGCAGTTCTTC.

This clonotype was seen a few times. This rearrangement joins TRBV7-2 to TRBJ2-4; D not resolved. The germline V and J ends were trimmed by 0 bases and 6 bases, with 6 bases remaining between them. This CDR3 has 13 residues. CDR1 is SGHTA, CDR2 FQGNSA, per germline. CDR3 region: CASSLAWGNIQYF. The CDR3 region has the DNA TGTGCCAGCAGCTTAGCCTGGGGAAACATTCAGTACTTC. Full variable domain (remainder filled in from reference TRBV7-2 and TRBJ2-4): GAGVSQSPSNKVTEKGKDVELRCDPISGHTALYWYRQSLGQGLEFLIYFQGNSAPDKSGLPSDRFSAERTGGSVSTLTIQRTQQEDSAVYLCASSLAWGNIQYFGAGTRLSVL.

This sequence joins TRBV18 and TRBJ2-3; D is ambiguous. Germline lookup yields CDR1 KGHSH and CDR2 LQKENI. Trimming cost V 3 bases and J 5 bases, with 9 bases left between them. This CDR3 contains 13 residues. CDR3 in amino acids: CASSPRTIDTQYF. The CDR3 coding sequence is TGTGCCAGCTCACCCAGGACGATAGATACGCAGTATTTT.

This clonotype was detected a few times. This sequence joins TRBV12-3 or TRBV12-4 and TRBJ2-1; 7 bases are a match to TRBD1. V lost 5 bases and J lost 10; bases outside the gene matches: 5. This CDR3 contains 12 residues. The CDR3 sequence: CASSPQGWEQFF. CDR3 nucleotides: TGTGCCAGCAGTCCACAGGGGTGGGAGCAGTTCTTC.

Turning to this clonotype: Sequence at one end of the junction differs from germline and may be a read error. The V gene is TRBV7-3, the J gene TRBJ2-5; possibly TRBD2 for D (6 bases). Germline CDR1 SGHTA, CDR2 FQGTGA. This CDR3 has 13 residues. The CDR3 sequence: CASSFTQRAGWDF. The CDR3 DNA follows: TGTGCCAGCAGCTTCACCCAAAGGGCGGGGTGGGACTTC.

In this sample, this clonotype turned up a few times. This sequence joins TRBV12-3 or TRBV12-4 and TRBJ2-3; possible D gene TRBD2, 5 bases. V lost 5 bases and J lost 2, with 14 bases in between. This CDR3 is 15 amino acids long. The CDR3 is CASSLGLGPTDTQYF. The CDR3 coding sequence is TGTGCCAGCAGTCTCGGACTGGGCCCCACAGATACGCAGTATTTT.

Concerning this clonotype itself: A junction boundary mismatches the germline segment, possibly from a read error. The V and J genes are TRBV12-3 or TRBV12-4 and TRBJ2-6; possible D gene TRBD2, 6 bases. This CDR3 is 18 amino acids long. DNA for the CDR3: TGTGCCAGCGGTTTAGGGCAAGCGGGTAGCTCTGGGGCCAACGTCCTGACTTTC. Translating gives CASGLGQAGSSGANVLTF.

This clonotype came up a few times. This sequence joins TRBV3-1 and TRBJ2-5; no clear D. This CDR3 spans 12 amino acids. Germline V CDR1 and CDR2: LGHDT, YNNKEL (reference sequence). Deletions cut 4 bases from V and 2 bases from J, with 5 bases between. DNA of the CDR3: TGTGCCAGCAGCCCCAAACAAGAGACCCAGTACTTC. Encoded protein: CASSPKQETQYF.

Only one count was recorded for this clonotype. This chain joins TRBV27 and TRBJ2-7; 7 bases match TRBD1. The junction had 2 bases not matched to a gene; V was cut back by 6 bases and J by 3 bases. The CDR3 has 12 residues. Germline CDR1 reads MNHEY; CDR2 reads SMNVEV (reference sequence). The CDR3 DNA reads TGTGCCAGCAGGAACAGGGGCTACGAGCAGTACTTC. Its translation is CASRNRGYEQYF.

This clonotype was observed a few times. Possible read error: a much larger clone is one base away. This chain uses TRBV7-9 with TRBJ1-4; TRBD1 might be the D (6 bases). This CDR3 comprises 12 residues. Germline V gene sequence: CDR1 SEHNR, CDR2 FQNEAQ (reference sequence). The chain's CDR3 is CASSFQGFELLF. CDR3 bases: TGTGCCAGCAGCTTTCAGGGGTTTGAGCTGCTTTTT.

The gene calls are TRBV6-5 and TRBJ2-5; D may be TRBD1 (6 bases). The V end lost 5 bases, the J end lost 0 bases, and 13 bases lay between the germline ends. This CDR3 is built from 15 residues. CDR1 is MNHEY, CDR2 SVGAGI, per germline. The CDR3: CASSATTGYQETQYF. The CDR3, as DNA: TGTGCCAGCAGTGCCACAACAGGGTACCAAGAGACCCAGTACTTC.

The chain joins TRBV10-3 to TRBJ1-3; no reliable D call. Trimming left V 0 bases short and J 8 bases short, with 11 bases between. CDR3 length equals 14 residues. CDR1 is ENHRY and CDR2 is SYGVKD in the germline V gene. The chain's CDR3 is CAISESSPGYTIYF. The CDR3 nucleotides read TGTGCCATCAGTGAGTCGAGCCCAGGCTACACCATATATTTT.

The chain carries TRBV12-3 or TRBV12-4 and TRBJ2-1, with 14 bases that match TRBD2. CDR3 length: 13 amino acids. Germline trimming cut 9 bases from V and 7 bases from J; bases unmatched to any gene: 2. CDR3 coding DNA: TGTGCCAGTGGACTAGCGGGAGGTAATGAGCAGTTCTTC. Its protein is CASGLAGGNEQFF.

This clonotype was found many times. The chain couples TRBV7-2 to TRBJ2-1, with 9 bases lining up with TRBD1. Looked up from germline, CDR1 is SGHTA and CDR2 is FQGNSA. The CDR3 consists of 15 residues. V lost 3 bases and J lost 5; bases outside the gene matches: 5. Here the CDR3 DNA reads TGTGCCAGCAGCTTCGGGACAGGGAGGAACAATGAGCAGTTCTTC. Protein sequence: CASSFGTGRNNEQFF.

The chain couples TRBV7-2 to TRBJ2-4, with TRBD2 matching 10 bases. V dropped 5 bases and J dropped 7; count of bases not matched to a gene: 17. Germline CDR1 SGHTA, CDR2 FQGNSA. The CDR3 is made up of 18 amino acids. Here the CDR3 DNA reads TGTGCCAGCAGCACGCAAAGCGGGGGGGCCAGGATGGGGAACATTCAGTACTTC. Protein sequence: CASSTQSGGARMGNIQYF.

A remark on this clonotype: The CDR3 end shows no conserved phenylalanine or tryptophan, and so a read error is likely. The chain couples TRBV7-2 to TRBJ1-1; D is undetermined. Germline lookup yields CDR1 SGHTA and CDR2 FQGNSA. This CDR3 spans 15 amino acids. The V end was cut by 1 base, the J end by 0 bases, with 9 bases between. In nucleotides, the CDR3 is TGTGCCAGCAGCTTAGATCGGCTAGTGAACACTGAAGCTTTCCTT. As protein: CASSLDRLVNTEAFL.

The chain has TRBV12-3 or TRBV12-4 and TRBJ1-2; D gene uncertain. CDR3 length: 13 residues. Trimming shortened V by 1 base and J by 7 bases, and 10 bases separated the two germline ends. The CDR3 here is CASSLGDEGGYTF. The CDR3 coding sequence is TGTGCCAGCAGTTTAGGGGATGAGGGTGGCTACACCTTC.

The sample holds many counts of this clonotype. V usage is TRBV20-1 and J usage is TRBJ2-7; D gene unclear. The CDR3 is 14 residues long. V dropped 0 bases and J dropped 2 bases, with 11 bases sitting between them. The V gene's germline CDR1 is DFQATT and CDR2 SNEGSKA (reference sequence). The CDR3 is CSARDPVTTYEQYF. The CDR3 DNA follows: TGCAGTGCTAGAGATCCCGTTACCACCTACGAGCAGTACTTC.

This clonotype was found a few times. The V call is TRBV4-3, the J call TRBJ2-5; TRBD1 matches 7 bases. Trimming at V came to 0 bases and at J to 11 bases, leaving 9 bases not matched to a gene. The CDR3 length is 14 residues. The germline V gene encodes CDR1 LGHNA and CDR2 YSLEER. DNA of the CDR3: TGCGCCAGCAGCCAAGATCTGGCAGGGGGTGAGCAGTACTTC. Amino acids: CASSQDLAGGEQYF.

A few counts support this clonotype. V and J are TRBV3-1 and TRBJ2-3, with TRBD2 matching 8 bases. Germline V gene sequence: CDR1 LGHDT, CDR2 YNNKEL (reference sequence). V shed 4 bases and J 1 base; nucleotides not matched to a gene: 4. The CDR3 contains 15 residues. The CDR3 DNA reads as TGTGCCAGCAGCCGCCGGGGGGGCGGCACAGATACGCAGTATTTT. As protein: CASSRRGGGTDTQYF.